Shown below are 13 T cell receptor beta chains from a single sample sequenced in a study of identical twins. Via MiXCR, TCRdb re-called the 5' RACE reads, giving one row per CDR3 protein. The sample records 250,000 to 350,000 distinct CDR3 sequences, less than 9.5% being singletons. Separately, the same data were catalogued under a study of yellow fever vaccine responses in identical twins.

The sample consisted of CD8+ T cells sorted from blood. Receptor source: a woman aged 18-29 years in good health.

CDR3 DNA: TGTGCCACCAGTGAAGCTAGCGGGGGACACAATGAGCAGTTCTTC. Translation gives CATSEASGGHNEQFF. The J gene is TRBJ2-1, the V gene TRBV24-1; 10 nucleotides match TRBD2. The CDR3 sequence is 15 residues long. Germline V gene lookup returns CDR1 KGHDR and CDR2 SFDVKD. V was pared by 4 bases and J by 5 bases, with 4 bases of the junction left unmatched.

The rearrangement joins TRBV6-5 to TRBJ2-7; TRBD1 agrees at 8 bases. Germline V lookup: CDR1 MNHEY, CDR2 SVGAGI. With V trimmed by 2 bases and J by 9 bases, 6 bases remained unmatched. This CDR3 spans 13 amino acids. In DNA, the CDR3 is TGTGCCAGCAGTTACCGACAGGGGAGGCGGCAGTACTTC. Its translation is CASSYRQGRRQYF.

There are many counts of this clonotype. The CDR3 is CSVPTGDEQFF. The DNA for the CDR3 is TGCAGCGTACCCACAGGGGATGAGCAGTTCTTC. This chain links TRBV29-1 with TRBJ2-1; 7 nucleotides match TRBD1. This CDR3 comprises 11 residues. Looked up from germline, CDR1 is SQVTM and CDR2 is ANQGSEA. The V segment lost 6 bases and the J segment 8 bases; nucleotides outside the gene matches: 4.

The sample holds many counts of this clonotype. The chain recombines TRBV12-3 or TRBV12-4 with TRBJ2-5; 9 bases align to TRBD1. The ends lost 2 bases at V and 1 base at J; junction bases unmatched: 5. The CDR3 extends over 16 amino acids. CDR3 coding DNA: TGTGCCAGCAGTTTACCCGTGACAGGGGGCCAAGAGACCCAGTACTTC. Translating gives CASSLPVTGGQETQYF.

There are a few counts of this clonotype. V is TRBV7-9 and J is TRBJ2-2; D gene uncertain. Trimming removed 8 bases at V and 2 bases at J, with 15 bases between. Germline loops: CDR1 SEHNR, CDR2 FQNEAQ (reference sequence). This CDR3 has 15 amino acids. CDR3 protein: CASWRRTANTGELFF. DNA for the CDR3: TGTGCCAGCTGGAGACGGACGGCAAACACCGGGGAGCTGTTTTTT.

This clonotype turned up a few times. The junction departs from the called germline gene at one end, perhaps through a read error. This chain joins TRBV3-1 and TRBJ2-5; D is unclear. CDR3 length: 15 amino acids. Germline-derived CDR1 and CDR2 are LGHDT and YNNKEL (reference sequence). CDR3 nucleotides: TGTGCCAGCAGCAAAGAAACAGTGACCCAAGAGACCCAGTACTTC. As protein: CASSKETVTQETQYF.

V usage is TRBV7-3 and J usage is TRBJ2-2; D is unclear. The CDR3 runs to 17 residues. CDR1 SGHTA and CDR2 FQGTGA come from the germline V gene. Trimming left V 2 bases short and J 0 bases short, with 13 bases between. The CDR3 DNA reads as TGTGCCAGCAGCTTAGGAGTCGGACCTTCGAACACCGGGGAGCTGTTTTTT. The encoded protein is CASSLGVGPSNTGELFF.

This clonotype appeared a few times. J is TRBJ2-3 and V is TRBV7-9; 8 bases agree with TRBD2. In germline, CDR1 is SEHNR, CDR2 FQNEAQ (reference sequence). CDR3 length: 17 residues. The V and J ends lost 7 bases and 6 bases, in that order; junction bases with no gene match: 18. The DNA of the CDR3 is TGTGCCAGCACCCCCTGGGTTAGCGGGGTAGAAGGTGATACGCAGTATTTT. Its translation: CASTPWVSGVEGDTQYF.

As to this clonotype: A much larger clone is a single base away; this may be a read error. V gene TRBV29-1 combines with J gene TRBJ2-5, with D tentatively TRBD1 or TRBD2 (5 bases each). The CDR3 consists of 15 residues. With 1 base removed from V and 3 bases from J, the gap between germline ends came to 15 bases. Germline V gene sequence: CDR1 SQVTM, CDR2 ANQGSEA. CDR3 loop: CSVEGGRPEEETQYF. The DNA of the CDR3 is TGCAGCGTTGAAGGGGGACGACCGGAGGAAGAGACCCAGTACTTC.

The chain has TRBV6-5 and TRBJ2-1, with 9 bases identical to TRBD2. Per the germline V gene, CDR1 is MNHEY and CDR2 is SVGAGI. The CDR3 contains 16 residues. V shed 1 base and J 13 bases; nucleotides not matched to a gene: 14. CDR3 sequence: CASSYYGTSPTSPQFF. Written as DNA, the CDR3 is TGTGCCAGCAGTTACTATGGGACTAGCCCAACCTCCCCACAGTTCTTC.

This chain links TRBV3-1 with TRBJ2-3; D might be TRBD2 (5 bases). CDR3 size: 13 residues. Between the trimmed V and J ends, which lost 4 bases and 6 bases, there was a span of 11 bases. The V gene's germline CDR1 is LGHDT and CDR2 YNNKEL (reference sequence). The CDR3, as DNA: TGTGCCAGCAGCCCAAGGACTCTGGATACGCAGTATTTT. The encoded protein is CASSPRTLDTQYF.

The chain uses TRBV4-1 and TRBJ1-2; 7 nucleotides align to TRBD1. The CDR3 extends over 13 amino acids. V gave up 2 bases and J gave up 8 bases; unmatched junction bases: 5. Germline assignment: CDR1 MGHRA and CDR2 YSYEKL. CDR3 nucleotides: TGCGCCAGCAGCCAACGACAGGGAGACGGCTACACCTTC. Its protein product is CASSQRQGDGYTF.

There are a few counts of this clonotype. J is TRBJ2-1 and V is TRBV20-1; 12 bases map to TRBD2. Germline CDR1 and CDR2: DFQATT and SNEGSKA (reference sequence). Unmatched junction bases numbered 6, after V lost 3 bases and J lost 9 bases. The CDR3 runs to 14 residues. The CDR3 protein is CSASGASGGAEQFF. The CDR3 nucleotides read TGCAGTGCTAGCGGTGCTAGCGGGGGGGCTGAGCAGTTCTTC.